This T cell receptor beta chain originates from a study of beta chain features in type 1 diabetes. This clone was observed a few times. Its antigen is currently unknown. V dropped 1 base and J dropped 9 bases, with 17 bases sitting between them. Germline V gene lookup returns CDR1 SEHNR and CDR2 FQNEAQ (reference sequence). The CDR3 is 15 residues long. What was sequenced were expressed TCRB transcripts, since all of the isolated RNA had been reverse transcribed. Sequencing used immunoSEQ multiplex PCR; TCRdb keeps in-frame clones, though not all of them. The sample has about 290,000 clones, roughly 8% seen once. Study observations and caveats: For patients, the naive, central memory and Treg TCRB repertoires appeared more alike than for healthy donors. Insertion counts at VDJ junctions were lower in type 1 diabetes patients, who also showed more deletions there.

Only one heparinised blood draw was taken per donor, and its volume averaged about 120 mL. This TCR came from a woman younger than 35 in good health. The sequenced material came from central memory CD4+ T cells from blood. This rearrangement joins TRBV7-9 to TRBJ2-3; tentative D call: TRBD2 (5 bases). This chain's CDR3 is CASSLGISAGVTQYF. The CDR3 DNA reads TGTGCCAGCAGCTTAGGCATTAGCGCTGGGGTCACGCAGTATTTT.